The present TCR beta chain was sequenced within a study of regulatory T cells in long-lasting Graves disease. Relying on iRepertoire HTBI primers and Arm-PCR of CDR3 regions, the team built TCR beta libraries. TCRdb re-called the multiplex PCR reads with MiXCR, one entry per CDR3 protein. The top ten clones hold over 7.5% of a sample with roughly 470,000 distinct CDR3 sequences, more than 20% of them seen once. General study points: TCR diversity in persistent Graves' patients was below that of newly diagnosed ones.

Germline V lookup: CDR1 MNHEY, CDR2 SVGAGI. The CDR3 is 16 residues long. Trimming at V came to 3 bases and at J to 3 bases, leaving 9 bases not matched to a gene. Time point noted: persistent/refractory GD, antithyroid drugs over 5 years with positive TRAb. Researchers made the TCR library from RNA that was extracted from PBMCs. Enrollment of patients was through an endocrinology department in Xi'an, China. This clonotype appeared a few times. Its antigen remains unknown. This rearrangement joins TRBV6-5 to TRBJ2-5, with 8 bases fitting TRBD1. The source of this sequence is a female donor with Graves disease. The source material was peripheral blood mononuclear cells (PBMCs), sampled when the disease was refractory, from a patient treated with antithyroid drugs. In DNA, the CDR3 is TGTGCCAGCAGTTATACCAGGGGGCGATTGGAAGAGACCCAGTACTTC. Amino acids: CASSYTRGRLEETQYF.